A single sample is the source of the 10 T cell receptor beta chains below, sequenced in a study of blood T cell repertoires in COVID-19. Method: immunoSEQ multiplex PCR; TCRdb's copy keeps in-frame clones and lacks some. The sample contains around 190,000 clones, approximately 84% of which appear only once. The sample was peripheral blood. The receptor set was obtained from an elderly woman with acute or convalescent COVID-19.

This clone was seen just once. The chain is built from TRBV12-3 or TRBV12-4 and TRBJ1-5; D gene uncertain. The CDR3 totals 12 residues. V was pared by 3 bases and J by 6 bases, with 6 bases between. The CDR3 spells CASSFPGQPQHF. CDR3 bases: TGTGCCAGCAGTTTTCCCGGTCAGCCCCAGCATTTT.

The V and J genes are TRBV19 and TRBJ2-5; TRBD1 matches at 9 bases. Trimming cost V 6 bases and J 5 bases; bases outside gene matches: 7. This CDR3 region has 14 residues. Germline CDR1 reads LNHDA; CDR2 reads SQIVND (reference sequence). The CDR3 DNA reads TGTGCCAGTAGGGGGACAGGGTCGGGTGAGACCCAGTACTTC. Its translation is CASRGTGSGETQYF.

In its sample, this clone was seen once. The chain employs TRBV5-1 and TRBJ2-5; 8 nucleotides line up with TRBD1. The CDR3 extends over 18 amino acids. V was pared by 4 bases and J by 2 bases, with 16 bases of the junction left unmatched. From germline, CDR1 is SGHRS and CDR2 YFSETQ. Written as DNA, the CDR3 is TGCGCCAGCAGCCCCCGAGCAGGGGGCGCTACCCTTCAAGAGACCCAGTACTTC. The encoded protein is CASSPRAGGATLQETQYF. The variable domain in full, with the rest retrieved from reference TRBV5-1 and TRBJ2-5, is KAGVTQTPRYLIKTRGQQVTLSCSPISGHRSVSWYQQTPGQGLQFLFEYFSETQRNKGNFPGRFSGRQFSNSRSEMNVSTLELGDSALYLCASSPRAGGATLQETQYFGPGTRLLVL.

This chain joins TRBV5-1 and TRBJ2-1, with 11 bases matching TRBD2. J gave up 10 bases and V 0 bases, and 6 bases lay outside the gene matches. This CDR3 comprises 15 residues. Germline V gene data show CDR1 as SGHRS and CDR2 as YFSETQ. The CDR3 spells CASSLVAGGPGEQFF. In DNA form, the CDR3 reads TGCGCCAGCAGCTTGGTAGCGGGAGGGCCAGGGGAGCAGTTCTTC.

This chain joins TRBV6-4 and TRBJ2-2, with 9 bases matching TRBD1. This CDR3 has 14 amino acids. Germline trimming cut 3 bases from V and 7 bases from J; bases unmatched to any gene: 3. Germline CDR1 MRHNA, CDR2 SNTAGT. CDR3 nucleotides: TGTGCCAGCAGTGAACAGGGGGCGATCGGGGAGCTGTTTTTT. Translated: CASSEQGAIGELFF.

This chain links TRBV5-4 with TRBJ2-3; 11 bases are a match to TRBD2. V was clipped by 0 bases and J by 5 bases; unmatched bases: 8. This CDR3 has 17 amino acids. The germline gives CDR1 SGHNT, CDR2 YYREEE (reference sequence). CDR3 in DNA: TGTGCCAGCAGCTTGGTGTCACTAGCGGGAGTAGGAGATACGCAGTATTTT. Translation gives CASSLVSLAGVGDTQYF.

The J gene is TRBJ2-3, the V gene TRBV7-2; 8 bases fit TRBD1. Trimming cost V 5 bases and J 5 bases; bases outside gene matches: 3. The CDR3 runs 13 residues. From germline, CDR1 is SGHTA and CDR2 FQGNSA. CDR3 DNA: TGTGCCAGCAGCGCACAGGGGGGAGATACGCAGTATTTT. It encodes CASSAQGGDTQYF.

V and J are TRBV29-1 and TRBJ2-7; no reliable D call. The CDR3 has 11 residues. The germline V gene encodes CDR1 SQVTM and CDR2 ANQGSEA. The V and J ends lost 4 bases and 5 bases respectively, with 9 bases between them. The CDR3 reads CSVARNDEQYF. As DNA, the CDR3 is TGCAGCGTTGCGAGAAACGACGAGCAGTACTTC.

The V and J genes are TRBV28 and TRBJ1-6; D gene ambiguous. The V and J ends lost 4 bases and 10 bases respectively, with 8 bases between them. CDR1 is MDHEN and CDR2 is SYDVKM in the germline V gene. The CDR3 length is 12 residues. CDR3 DNA: TGTGCCAGCAGTTATGCGGCCTCACCCCTCCACTTT. Its translation is CASSYAASPLHF.

V usage is TRBV27 and J usage is TRBJ2-7; D remains unclear. V shed 0 bases and J shed 4 bases, with 10 bases lying between them. CDR1 is MNHEY, CDR2 SMNVEV, per germline (reference sequence). The CDR3 spans 14 residues. CDR3 DNA sequence: TGTGCCAGCAGTTTATCTAGTGTTCGGTACGAGCAGTACTTC. Translated, it gives CASSLSSVRYEQYF.